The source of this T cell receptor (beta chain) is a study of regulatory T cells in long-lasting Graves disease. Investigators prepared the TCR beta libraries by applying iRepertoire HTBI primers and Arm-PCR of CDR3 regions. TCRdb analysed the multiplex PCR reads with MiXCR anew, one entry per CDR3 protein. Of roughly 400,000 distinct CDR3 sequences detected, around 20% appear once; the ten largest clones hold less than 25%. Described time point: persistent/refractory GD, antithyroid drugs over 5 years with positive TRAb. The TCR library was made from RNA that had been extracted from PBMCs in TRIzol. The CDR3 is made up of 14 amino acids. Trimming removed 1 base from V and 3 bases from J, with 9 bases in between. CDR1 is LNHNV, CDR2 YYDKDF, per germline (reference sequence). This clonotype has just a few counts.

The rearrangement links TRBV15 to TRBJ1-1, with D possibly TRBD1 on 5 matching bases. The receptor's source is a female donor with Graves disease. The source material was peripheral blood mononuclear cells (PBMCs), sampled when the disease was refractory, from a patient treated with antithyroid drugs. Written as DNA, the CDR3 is TGTGCCACCAGCAGAGTCGGGACCCACACTGAAGCTTTCTTT. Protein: CATSRVGTHTEAFF.